The 30 T cell receptor beta chains presented below share a single source sample, sequenced in a study of blood T cells in healthy people across ages. Through a sample-barcoded 5' primer and a J-beta primer mix, a second PCR was run for 7 to 11 cycles. TCRdb itself ran the 5' RACE reads through MiXCR, one entry per CDR3 protein. The sample comprises 2 million or so distinct CDR3 sequences, about 50% of which are singletons, and over 2% rests with the top ten. The sample consisted of blood. These receptor sequences come from a woman in her thirties or forties in good health.

The chain is built from TRBV7-3 and TRBJ1-1; D ambiguous. CDR3 length: 13 residues. V gave up 3 bases and J gave up 2 bases, with 7 bases separating them. Looked up from germline, CDR1 is SGHTA and CDR2 is FQGTGA. CDR3 region: CASSFEFNTEAFF. CDR3 bases: TGTGCCAGCAGCTTCGAGTTTAACACTGAAGCTTTCTTT.

This clonotype is a singleton in its sample. The gene calls are TRBV27 and TRBJ2-3; perhaps TRBD2 as D (7 bases). CDR3 length: 14 residues. Trimming removed 5 bases from V and 7 bases from J, with 16 bases in between. Germline V gene data show CDR1 as MNHEY and CDR2 as SMNVEV (reference sequence). CDR3 protein: CASSLGGAVYTQYF. The CDR3 DNA follows: TGTGCCAGCAGTCTTGGGGGGGCCGTATATACGCAGTATTTT.

This clonotype was observed a few times. The chain employs TRBV14 and TRBJ2-1, with D hard to call. Germline assignment: CDR1 SGHDN and CDR2 FVKESK. The CDR3 extends over 13 amino acids. The V end was cut by 2 bases, the J end by 5 bases, with 7 bases between. The CDR3 protein is CASSQSWNNEQFF. CDR3 nucleotide sequence: TGTGCCAGCAGCCAATCCTGGAACAATGAGCAGTTCTTC.

The chain joins TRBV5-1 to TRBJ1-2; D call uncertain. Looked up from germline, CDR1 is SGHRS and CDR2 is YFSETQ. V was clipped by 2 bases and J by 6 bases, with 11 bases between them. The CDR3 covers 13 residues. DNA for the CDR3: TGCGCCAGCAGCTTCCAGCCCAAGGATGGCTACACCTTC. This encodes CASSFQPKDGYTF.

The chain links TRBV20-1 to TRBJ2-3, with 7 bases matching TRBD2. The ends lost 1 base at V and 6 bases at J; junction bases unmatched: 13. This CDR3 has 16 amino acids. Germline V gene data show CDR1 as DFQATT and CDR2 as SNEGSKA (reference sequence). The CDR3 sequence is CSARGIIAAGVDTQYF. The CDR3 nucleotides read TGCAGTGCTAGAGGGATAATAGCGGCGGGAGTGGATACGCAGTATTTT.

The CDR3 DNA reads TGTGCCATCCAACTACGGGGAGGGTATAATTCACCCCTCCACTTT. It codes for CAIQLRGGYNSPLHF. This chain connects TRBV28 to TRBJ1-6; D call uncertain. The CDR3 extends over 15 amino acids. The germline V gene encodes CDR1 MDHEN and CDR2 SYDVKM. Trimming took 10 bases from V and 4 from J, leaving 17 bases between them.

This clonotype was seen once. Here the CDR3 reads CASSYALRGPPYEQYF. Here the CDR3 DNA reads TGTGCCAGCAGTTATGCCCTCAGGGGGCCCCCCTACGAGCAGTACTTC. The chain joins TRBV6-5 to TRBJ2-7, with 8 bases aligning to TRBD1. The V segment lost 3 bases and the J segment 2 bases; nucleotides outside the gene matches: 9. CDR3 length equals 16 residues. Germline CDR1 reads MNHEY; CDR2 reads SVGAGI.

The chain recombines TRBV28 with TRBJ2-3; D gene unclear. The CDR3 loop spans 12 amino acids. Per the germline V gene, CDR1 is MDHEN and CDR2 is SYDVKM. V was clipped by 6 bases and J by 4 bases, with 8 bases between them. CDR3 sequence: CASRLRADTQYF. The CDR3 DNA reads TGTGCCAGCAGGCTTAGGGCAGATACGCAGTATTTT.

This clonotype was seen repeatedly, ten times or more. This sequence joins TRBV4-3 and TRBJ2-1, with D possibly being TRBD2 (6 bases). The ends were cut back, 5 bases at V and 6 bases at J, with 11 bases in the middle. The CDR3 spans 13 residues. CDR1 and CDR2 (germline): LGHNA, YSLEER. The CDR3 region is CASSSGGVNEQFF. The CDR3 bases are TGCGCCAGCAGCTCCGGCGGGGTCAATGAGCAGTTCTTC.

This clonotype appeared many times. The chain employs TRBV6-4 and TRBJ2-3; 13 bases line up with TRBD2. The CDR3 length is 15 residues. CDR1 and CDR2 (germline): MRHNA, SNTAGT. With V trimmed by 0 bases and J by 6 bases, 0 bases remained unmatched. The CDR3: CASSDSTSGGDTQYF. The DNA of the CDR3 is TGTGCCAGCAGTGACTCGACTAGCGGGGGGGATACGCAGTATTTT.

This clonotype has only a few counts. The rearrangement links TRBV4-3 to TRBJ2-3; maybe TRBD1 (5 bases). CDR1 is LGHNA, CDR2 YSLEER, per germline. The ends were cut back, 0 bases at V and 3 bases at J, with 7 bases in the middle. The CDR3 totals 14 residues. CDR3 bases: TGCGCCAGCAGCCAAGACGACAGAACAGATACGCAGTATTTT. It is translated as CASSQDDRTDTQYF.

A few counts support this clonotype. The rearrangement uses TRBV5-1 and TRBJ2-4; a weak D match, TRBD1 (5 bases). The J call may not be correct, given that the DNA end is closer to TRBJ2-7. This CDR3 has 14 amino acids. Per the germline V gene, CDR1 is SGHRS and CDR2 is YFSETQ. Here the CDR3 DNA reads TGCGCCAGCAGCTTGGCTTCAGGGAAACGCGAGCAGTACTTC. Its protein product is CASSLASGKREQYF.

The genes are TRBV7-9 and TRBJ2-5, with no clear D. CDR1 and CDR2 from the germline V gene are SEHNR and FQNEAQ (reference sequence). Trimming left V 8 bases short and J 4 bases short, with 8 bases between. There are 11 residues in the CDR3. The CDR3 here is CASPLGETQYF. DNA of the CDR3: TGTGCCAGCCCCCTCGGAGAGACCCAGTACTTC.

This sequence joins TRBV9 and TRBJ1-2, with D possibly TRBD1 on 5 matching bases. V was shortened by 4 bases and J by 4 bases, with 17 bases between the two germline ends. The CDR3 length is 15 residues. In germline, CDR1 is SGDLS, CDR2 YYNGEE. The CDR3 DNA reads TGTGCCAGCAGCCCCATGGGAGGGCAGGGCTATGGCTACACCTTC. This codes for CASSPMGGQGYGYTF.

Of note for this clonotype: A much more abundant neighbour one base away suggests this may be a read error. The V call is TRBV29-1, the J call TRBJ2-4; the D gene is possibly TRBD2 (6 bases). Germline V CDR1 and CDR2: SQVTM, ANQGSEA. With 8 bases removed from V and 14 bases from J, the gap between germline ends came to 16 bases. The CDR3 length is 10 residues. DNA for the CDR3: TGCAGCCCCCTCGGGGGTGTGAAGTACTTC. Protein sequence: CSPLGGVKYF.

This clonotype has just a few counts. The chain uses TRBV13 and TRBJ2-5, with TRBD2 identical over 9 bases. The trim removed 1 base at V and 4 bases at J, leaving 4 bases unmatched. Germline V gene sequence: CDR1 PRHDT, CDR2 FYEKMQ (reference sequence). The CDR3 sequence is 15 residues long. The CDR3, as DNA: TGTGCCAGCAGCTTAGCGCCGGGACTAGCAGAGACCCAGTACTTC. Protein: CASSLAPGLAETQYF. Based on the CDR3 plus reference TRBV13 and TRBJ2-5, the full variable domain is AAGVIQSPRHLIKEKRETATLKCYPIPRHDTVYWYQQGPGQDPQFLISFYEKMQSDKGSIPDRFSAQQFSDYHSELNMSSLELGDSALYFCASSLAPGLAETQYFGPGTRLLVL.

This rearrangement joins TRBV6-2 or TRBV6-3 to TRBJ2-3; 8 bases are a match to TRBD2. CDR1 MNHEY and CDR2 SVGEGT come from the germline V gene. The CDR3 covers 14 residues. V gave up 5 bases and J gave up 2 bases; unmatched junction bases: 3. CDR3 sequence: CASSKTSDTDTQYF. The CDR3 nucleotides read TGTGCCAGCAGTAAGACTAGCGACACAGATACGCAGTATTTT.

The chain employs TRBV5-1 and TRBJ2-3; TRBD1 aligns across 10 bases. Germline CDR1 reads SGHRS; CDR2 reads YFSETQ. This CDR3 comprises 16 residues. V was pared by 1 base and J by 4 bases, with 6 bases of the junction left unmatched. CDR3 amino acids: CASSLRGTGVADTQYF. The CDR3 DNA reads as TGCGCCAGCAGCTTGCGAGGGACAGGGGTCGCAGATACGCAGTATTTT.

The chain joins TRBV24-1 to TRBJ1-2; D call uncertain. Between the trimmed V and J ends, which lost 2 bases and 1 base, there was a span of 7 bases. Germline CDR1 KGHDR, CDR2 SFDVKD. The CDR3 has 14 amino acids. DNA for the CDR3: TGTGCCACCAGTGATTCGGCACGTAACTATGGCTACACCTTC. Residues: CATSDSARNYGYTF.

The CDR3 DNA is TGCGCCAGCAGCCAGACATCCACCGGCGGGAGTTACTACGAGCAGTACTTC. Protein sequence: CASSQTSTGGSYYEQYF. This chain connects TRBV4-1 to TRBJ2-7, with 7 positions matching TRBD2. Germline CDR1 is MGHRA and CDR2 is YSYEKL. This CDR3 region has 17 residues. V lost 3 bases to trimming and J lost 3 bases; unmatched junction nucleotides: 14.

The V gene is TRBV10-3, the J gene TRBJ2-5; 9 bases line up with TRBD2. Germline CDR1 is ENHRY and CDR2 is SYGVKD. The CDR3 extends over 13 amino acids. V shed 3 bases and J 4 bases; nucleotides not matched to a gene: 0. The chain's CDR3 is CAISEAGGETQYF. Written as DNA, the CDR3 is TGTGCCATCAGTGAAGCGGGGGGAGAGACCCAGTACTTC.

CDR3 in amino acids: CSATKDGDNEQYF. CDR3 coding DNA: TGCAGTGCTACGAAGGACGGGGACAATGAGCAGTACTTC. The J gene is TRBJ2-5, the V gene TRBV20-1, with D possibly matching TRBD1 (6 bases). Germline V lookup: CDR1 DFQATT, CDR2 SNEGSKA (reference sequence). The CDR3 loop spans 13 amino acids. V shed 4 bases and J shed 11 bases, with 20 bases lying between them.

The sample holds a few counts of this clonotype. The chain joins TRBV20-1 to TRBJ2-1; TRBD1 aligns across 9 bases. The CDR3 has 13 amino acids. Germline V CDR1 and CDR2: DFQATT, SNEGSKA (reference sequence). CDR3: CAPGGQGNNEQFF. CDR3 DNA: TGCGCTCCGGGGGGACAGGGTAACAATGAGCAGTTCTTC.

This clonotype was seen just once. The chain links TRBV4-3 to TRBJ2-3, with D unresolved. Trimming removed 6 bases from V and 0 bases from J, with 16 bases in between. Germline CDR1 and CDR2: LGHNA and YSLEER. This CDR3 spans 16 amino acids. The CDR3 is CASRRTIGYSTDTQYF. The CDR3 DNA sequence: TGCGCCAGCAGGCGCACTATCGGTTATAGCACAGATACGCAGTATTTT.

This clonotype has just a few counts. The chain couples TRBV7-2 to TRBJ2-5; possibly TRBD2 for D (6 bases). The CDR3 covers 13 residues. Trimming shortened V by 8 bases and J by 5 bases, and 15 bases separated the two germline ends. CDR1 and CDR2 (germline): SGHTA, FQGNSA. The CDR3 here is CASAWGGWETQYF. In DNA, the CDR3 is TGTGCCAGCGCCTGGGGAGGTTGGGAGACCCAGTACTTC.

This clonotype occurred a few times. This chain links TRBV20-1 with TRBJ2-4, with D perhaps matching TRBD2 (5 bases). The J call is in doubt because the DNA end fits TRBJ2-5 better. Germline-derived CDR1 and CDR2 are DFQATT and SNEGSKA (reference sequence). The CDR3 is 12 residues long. The CDR3 nucleotides read TGCAGTGCTAGACTACCGGGGGAGACCCAGTACTTC. As protein: CSARLPGETQYF.

This clonotype has only a few counts. The chain carries TRBV6-2 or TRBV6-3 and TRBJ2-7; 9 bases map to TRBD2. The assigned J gene may be wrong: the sequence end matches TRBJ2-5 better. Germline V gives CDR1 MNHEY, CDR2 SVGEGT. This CDR3 has 17 residues. DNA for the CDR3: TGTGCCAGCAGTTTGGGTCCTAGCGGGAACCATAAAGAGACCCAGTACTTC. It specifies CASSLGPSGNHKETQYF.

The rearrangement uses TRBV18 and TRBJ2-5; the D is unclear. The CDR3 loop spans 14 amino acids. Trimming removed 3 bases at V and 2 bases at J, with 10 bases between. From germline, CDR1 is KGHSH and CDR2 LQKENI. In DNA, the CDR3 is TGTGCCAGCTCACCGGAATTGAGACAAGAGACCCAGTACTTC. Amino acid sequence: CASSPELRQETQYF.

The rearrangement joins TRBV29-1 to TRBJ1-4; tentatively, D is TRBD1 (5 bases). Trimming left V 6 bases short and J 0 bases short, with 11 bases between. Germline V gene data show CDR1 as SQVTM and CDR2 as ANQGSEA. The length of the CDR3 is 14 residues. The CDR3 nucleotides are TGCAGCGTGCTCGGGGGAGCAACTAATGAAAAACTGTTTTTT. Translated: CSVLGGATNEKLFF.

This clonotype was counted many times. The chain uses TRBV6-2 or TRBV6-3 and TRBJ2-6, with D perhaps matching TRBD1 (5 bases). Germline V gene lookup returns CDR1 MNHEY and CDR2 SVGEGT. The germline V and J ends were trimmed by 5 bases and 0 bases, with 14 bases remaining between them. CDR3 size: 17 residues. CDR3 region: CASSLTTGRSGANVLTF. The DNA of the CDR3 is TGTGCCAGCAGTCTCACAACAGGCCGCTCTGGGGCCAACGTCCTGACTTTC.